This TCR beta chain was profiled in a study of cytomegalovirus exposure and HLA in healthy donors. Regarding this clone: The antigen is not known.

Regarding the study as a whole: Another analysis was done later, and it associated around 17,000 TCR beta sequences with HLA alleles at 0.05 false discovery rate. The study recorded some 160 TCR beta chains that were cytomegalovirus-associated.

V was cut by 8 bases and J by 1 base, with 17 bases left in between. This CDR3 region has 16 residues. Looked up from germline, CDR1 is ENHRY and CDR2 is SYGVKD. PCR was performed using 60 Vbeta and 13 Jbeta primers. Using immunoSEQ multiplex PCR, the repertoire was profiled, and TCRdb retains in-frame clones only, with some absent. Of over 80,000 clones listed, 65% to 75% were seen once; the top ten hold 13% to 15%. This TCR was recovered from a woman aged 70-85 years in good health and CMV-seropositive. The rearrangement links TRBV10-3 to TRBJ2-2; the D is unclear. Sample: PBMCs. DNA for the CDR3: TGTGCCATCCGAGGCGTTGAGAAAGGGAACACCGGGGAGCTGTTTTTT. It specifies CAIRGVEKGNTGELFF.